This T cell receptor beta chain comes out of a study of shared clonotypes between healthy human individuals. For the study at large: CD4 naive cells filled three plates per donor, CD4 memory three, CD8 naive two and CD8 memory one. Study outcomes and limitations: Although depth was large, rarefaction showed that sequencing of the sorted subsets was incomplete.

The data were produced by immunoSEQ multiplex PCR, yet TCRdb's version contains in-frame clones alone and is incomplete. The table lists 1.6 million or so clones, over 95% of them singletons. Germline V gives CDR1 GTSNPN, CDR2 SVGIG (reference sequence). J gave up 2 bases and V 2 bases, and 10 bases lay outside the gene matches. The CDR3 extends over 18 amino acids. On this clone: The antigen is undetermined.

The receptor was derived from a man aged 25-45 years in good health. The chain employs TRBV30 and TRBJ2-2, with TRBD2 matching over 11 bases. Sequenced sample: naive CD4+ T cells sorted from blood. The sample's subset: CD45RA+ positively selected. The CDR3 nucleotides are TGTGCCTGGAGTCCCCCACTAGCGGGAGTAGCCAACACCGGGGAGCTGTTTTTT. Translated, it gives CAWSPPLAGVANTGELFF.